The 8 T cell receptor beta chains presented below share a single source sample, sequenced in a study of control samples from healthy donors and cancer patients. Repertoires were generated with immunoSEQ multiplex PCR, while TCRdb's copy carries only in-frame clones and drops some. Here the sample spans 120,000 or so clones, over 85% being singletons. What was sequenced was blood. The receptors derive from a man aged 30 to 39 in good health.

This rearrangement joins TRBV19 to TRBJ2-6; D is perhaps TRBD2 (5 bases). The length of the CDR3 is 14 residues. V was shortened by 5 bases and J by 2 bases, with 7 bases between the two germline ends. Germline loops: CDR1 LNHDA, CDR2 SQIVND (reference sequence). CDR3 sequence reads: CASSYGTGANVLTF. The CDR3 nucleotides read TGTGCCAGTAGTTACGGGACTGGGGCCAACGTCCTGACTTTC.

This sequence joins TRBV29-1 and TRBJ1-1, with 7 bases matching TRBD1. Germline CDR1 reads SQVTM; CDR2 reads ANQGSEA. The CDR3 sequence is 15 residues long. V shed 6 bases and J 0 bases; nucleotides not matched to a gene: 10. The CDR3 DNA reads TGCAGCGTCCAGGGGGACACCGTAATGAACACTGAAGCTTTCTTT. It codes for CSVQGDTVMNTEAFF.

This clone was detected once. The gene calls are TRBV4-3 and TRBJ2-1, with a weak D call TRBD1 (5 bases). The CDR3 contains 16 residues. Germline CDR1 and CDR2: LGHNA and YSLEER. The V end was cut by 4 bases, the J end by 1 base, with 14 bases between. CDR3 DNA: TGCGCCAGCAGCCGGACACCTGGACCTTCCTACAATGAGCAGTTCTTC. It codes for CASSRTPGPSYNEQFF.

The chain joins TRBV19 to TRBJ2-1, with a weak D call TRBD2 (5 bases). V lost 7 bases to trimming and J lost 10 bases, with 11 bases between them. The CDR3 is made up of 11 amino acids. Germline V gene data show CDR1 as LNHDA and CDR2 as SQIVND (reference sequence). For the CDR3, the DNA is TGTGCCAGTACGGACTCCGGGGAGCAGTTCTTC. Protein product: CASTDSGEQFF.

CDR3 in DNA: TGTGCCAGCTCACAGGTCAGAGGCCTCCGGACTGATAGCAATCAGCCCCAGCATTTT. Translating it yields CASSQVRGLRTDSNQPQHF. V gene TRBV18 combines with J gene TRBJ1-5; the D is unclear. Germline V gene data show CDR1 as KGHSH and CDR2 as LQKENI. The CDR3 consists of 19 residues. Between the trimmed V and J ends, which lost 4 bases and 0 bases, there was a span of 22 bases. The whole variable domain, remainder taken from reference TRBV18 and TRBJ1-5, is NAGVMQNPRHLVRRRGQEARLRCSPMKGHSHVYWYRQLPEEGLKFMVYLQKENIIDESGMPKERFSAEFPKEGPSILRIQQVVRGDSAAYFCASSQVRGLRTDSNQPQHFGDGTRLSIL.

This rearrangement joins TRBV4-3 to TRBJ1-1; no clear D. The CDR3 contains 18 residues. The V gene's germline CDR1 is LGHNA and CDR2 YSLEER. V gave up 3 bases and J gave up 4 bases, with 24 bases separating them. In DNA, the CDR3 is TGCGCCAGCAGCCACTTAATGCTGGATCTCCCCGCCGTCACTGAAGCTTTCTTT. It translates to CASSHLMLDLPAVTEAFF.

The chain is built from TRBV11-2 and TRBJ1-4; D possibly corresponds to TRBD1 (5 bases). Germline loops: CDR1 SGHAT, CDR2 FQNNGV. Trimming cost V 6 bases and J 4 bases, with 15 bases left between them. This CDR3 contains 15 residues. The CDR3 is CASRPARGYNEKLFF. CDR3 bases: TGTGCCAGCAGGCCCGCGAGGGGATATAATGAAAAACTGTTTTTT. The variable domain in full, completed from reference TRBV11-2 and TRBJ1-4, reads EAGVAQSPRYKIIEKRQSVAFWCNPISGHATLYWYQQILGQGPKLLIQFQNNGVVDDSQLPKDRFSAERLKGVDSTLKIQPAKLEDSAVYLCASRPARGYNEKLFFGSGTQLSVL.

This sequence joins TRBV7-9 and TRBJ1-2; the match to TRBD1 covers 7 bases. The ends lost 3 bases at V and 8 bases at J; junction bases unmatched: 6. Germline CDR1 and CDR2: SEHNR and FQNEAQ (reference sequence). CDR3 length equals 13 residues. The CDR3 reads CASSLYTGDGYTF. For the CDR3, the DNA is TGTGCCAGCAGCTTGTACACAGGGGACGGCTACACCTTC.